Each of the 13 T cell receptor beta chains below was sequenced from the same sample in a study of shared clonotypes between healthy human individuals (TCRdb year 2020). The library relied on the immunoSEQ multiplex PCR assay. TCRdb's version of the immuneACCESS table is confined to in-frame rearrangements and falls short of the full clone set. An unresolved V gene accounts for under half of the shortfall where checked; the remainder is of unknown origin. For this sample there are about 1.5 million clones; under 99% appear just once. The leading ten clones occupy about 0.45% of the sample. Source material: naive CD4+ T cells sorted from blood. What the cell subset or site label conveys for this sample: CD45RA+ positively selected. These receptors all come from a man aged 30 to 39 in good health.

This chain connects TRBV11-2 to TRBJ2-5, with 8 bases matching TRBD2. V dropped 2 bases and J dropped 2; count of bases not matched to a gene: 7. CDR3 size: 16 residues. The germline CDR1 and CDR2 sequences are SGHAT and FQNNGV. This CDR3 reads CASSLRSSGSQETQYF. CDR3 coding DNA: TGTGCCAGCAGCTTAAGGTCTAGCGGGTCACAAGAGACCCAGTACTTC.

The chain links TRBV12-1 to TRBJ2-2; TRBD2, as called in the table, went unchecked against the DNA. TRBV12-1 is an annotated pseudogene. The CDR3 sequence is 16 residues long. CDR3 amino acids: CASSHCLAENTGELFF. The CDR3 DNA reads TGTGCCAGCAGCCACTGCCTAGCGGAGAACACCGGGGAGCTGTTTTTT.

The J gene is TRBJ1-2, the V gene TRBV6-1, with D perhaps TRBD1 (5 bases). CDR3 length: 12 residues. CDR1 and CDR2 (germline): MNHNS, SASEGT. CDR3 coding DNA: TGTGTCGCGGGGGGGTTTAACTATGGCTACACCTTC. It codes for CVAGGFNYGYTF.

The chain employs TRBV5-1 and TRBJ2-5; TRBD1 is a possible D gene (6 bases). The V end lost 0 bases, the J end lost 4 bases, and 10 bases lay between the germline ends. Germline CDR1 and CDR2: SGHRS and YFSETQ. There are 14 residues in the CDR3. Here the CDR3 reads CASSLGQEVETQYF. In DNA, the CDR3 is TGCGCCAGCAGCTTGGGACAGGAGGTAGAGACCCAGTACTTC.

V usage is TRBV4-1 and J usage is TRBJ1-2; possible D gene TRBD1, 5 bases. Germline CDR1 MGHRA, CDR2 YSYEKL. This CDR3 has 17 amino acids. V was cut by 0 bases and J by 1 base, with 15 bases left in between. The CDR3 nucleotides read TGCGCCAGCAGCCAAGATCGGGACGCGAGCGATAACTATGGCTACACCTTC. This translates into CASSQDRDASDNYGYTF.

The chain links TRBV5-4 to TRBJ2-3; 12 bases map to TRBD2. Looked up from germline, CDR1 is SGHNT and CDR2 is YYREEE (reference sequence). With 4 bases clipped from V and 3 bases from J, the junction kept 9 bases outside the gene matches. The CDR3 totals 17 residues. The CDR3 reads CASSHLAGTSGTDTQYF. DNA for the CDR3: TGTGCCAGCAGCCATTTGGCCGGGACTAGCGGGACAGATACGCAGTATTTT.

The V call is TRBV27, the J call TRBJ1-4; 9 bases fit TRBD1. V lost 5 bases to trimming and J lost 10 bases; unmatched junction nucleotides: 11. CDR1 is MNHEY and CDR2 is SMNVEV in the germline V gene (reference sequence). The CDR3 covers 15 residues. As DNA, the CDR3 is TGTGCCAGCAGTATCCCGGGACAGGGTGATGGAAAACTGTTTTTT. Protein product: CASSIPGQGDGKLFF.

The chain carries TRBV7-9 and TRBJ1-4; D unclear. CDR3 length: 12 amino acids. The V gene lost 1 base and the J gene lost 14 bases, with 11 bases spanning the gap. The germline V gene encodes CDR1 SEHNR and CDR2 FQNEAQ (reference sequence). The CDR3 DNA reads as TGTGCCAGCAGCTTAGGGGAAACTGGGCTGTTTTTT. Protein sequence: CASSLGETGLFF.

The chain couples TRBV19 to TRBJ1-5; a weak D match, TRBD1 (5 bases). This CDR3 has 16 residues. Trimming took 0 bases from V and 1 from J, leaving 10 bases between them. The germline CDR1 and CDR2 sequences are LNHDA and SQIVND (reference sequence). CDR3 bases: TGTGCCAGTAGTATAGATCCGGGACGGAGCAATCAGCCCCAGCATTTT. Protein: CASSIDPGRSNQPQHF.

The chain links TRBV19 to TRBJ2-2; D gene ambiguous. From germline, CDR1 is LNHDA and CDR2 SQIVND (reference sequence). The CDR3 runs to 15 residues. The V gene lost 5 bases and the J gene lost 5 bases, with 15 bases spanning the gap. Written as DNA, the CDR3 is TGTGCCAGTAGTCGGACGGATTTCGGGACCGGGGAGCTGTTTTTT. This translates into CASSRTDFGTGELFF.

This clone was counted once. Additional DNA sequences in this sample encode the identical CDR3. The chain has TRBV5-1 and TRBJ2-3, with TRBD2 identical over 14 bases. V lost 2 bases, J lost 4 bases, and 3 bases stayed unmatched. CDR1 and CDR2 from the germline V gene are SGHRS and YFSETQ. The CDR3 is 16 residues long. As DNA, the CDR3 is TGCGCCAGCAGCTTAGGACTAGCGGGAGGTGCAGATACGCAGTATTTT. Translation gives CASSLGLAGGADTQYF.

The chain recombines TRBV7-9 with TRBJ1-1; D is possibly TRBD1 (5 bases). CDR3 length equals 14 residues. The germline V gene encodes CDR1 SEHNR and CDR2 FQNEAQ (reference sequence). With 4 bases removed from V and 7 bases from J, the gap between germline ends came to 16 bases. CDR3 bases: TGTGCCAGCAGCTCCAACCAGGGTGGTAATGAAGCTTTCTTT. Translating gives CASSSNQGGNEAFF. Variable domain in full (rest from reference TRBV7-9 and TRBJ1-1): DTGVSQNPRHKITKRGQNVTFRCDPISEHNRLYWYRQTLGQGPEFLTYFQNEAQLEKSRLLSDRFSAERPKGSFSTLEIQRTEQGDSAMYLCASSSNQGGNEAFFGQGTRLTVV.

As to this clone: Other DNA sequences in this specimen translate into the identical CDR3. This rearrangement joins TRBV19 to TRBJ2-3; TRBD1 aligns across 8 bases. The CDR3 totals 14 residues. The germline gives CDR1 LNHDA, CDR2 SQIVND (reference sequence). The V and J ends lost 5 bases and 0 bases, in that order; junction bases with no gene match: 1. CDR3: CASSRTGSTDTQYF. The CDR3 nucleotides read TGTGCCAGTAGTCGGACAGGGAGCACAGATACGCAGTATTTT. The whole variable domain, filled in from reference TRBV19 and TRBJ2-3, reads DGGITQSPKYLFRKEGQNVTLSCEQNLNHDAMYWYRQDPGQGLRLIYYSQIVNDFQKGDIAEGYSVSREKKESFPLTVTSAQKNPTAFYLCASSRTGSTDTQYFGPGTRLTVL.